Below are 13 T cell receptor beta chains sequenced from a single sample in a study of blood T cells in healthy people across ages. Combining a sample-barcoded 5' primer with a J-beta primer mix, a second PCR ran for roughly 6 to 12 cycles. TCRdb re-analysed the 5' RACE reads in MiXCR, keeping a single row per CDR3 protein. The sample shows a few hundred thousand distinct CDR3 sequences, approximately 27% of them seen only once. Sequences were obtained from blood. These receptors all come from a woman in her 70s in good health.

This chain uses TRBV6-1 with TRBJ1-2; no clear D gene. Germline V CDR1 and CDR2: MNHNS, SASEGT. The CDR3 length is 12 residues. The V end lost 1 base, the J end lost 8 bases, and 8 bases lay between the germline ends. The CDR3 protein is CASSEGSAGYTF. The CDR3 DNA reads TGTGCCAGCAGTGAAGGTAGCGCCGGCTACACCTTC.

The chain joins TRBV6-2 or TRBV6-3 to TRBJ2-7; the match to TRBD2 covers 7 bases. Trimming removed 0 bases from V and 2 bases from J; junction bases left unmatched: 16. Per the germline V gene, CDR1 is MNHEY and CDR2 is SVGEGT. The CDR3 totals 19 residues. The CDR3 here is CASSYSNVEREELAYEQYF. The CDR3 DNA is TGTGCCAGCAGTTACTCGAATGTCGAGCGGGAAGAACTTGCCTACGAGCAGTACTTC.

The chain uses TRBV9 and TRBJ2-7; 7 bases map to TRBD1. This CDR3 has 17 residues. V was clipped by 3 bases and J by 1 base; unmatched bases: 13. Germline CDR1 is SGDLS and CDR2 is YYNGEE. The CDR3, as DNA: TGTGCCAGCAGCGCCTCTTACAGGACAGGTGGGTCCTACGAGCAGTACTTC. This sequence encodes CASSASYRTGGSYEQYF.

This clonotype has a handful of counts. The rearrangement joins TRBV20-1 to TRBJ2-7; TRBD2 matches at 7 bases. The germline gives CDR1 DFQATT, CDR2 SNEGSKA (reference sequence). CDR3 size: 13 residues. Germline trimming cut 0 bases from V and 3 bases from J; bases unmatched to any gene: 2. Written as DNA, the CDR3 is TGCAGTGCTAGAGATGGGACTAACTACGAGCAGTACTTC. This encodes CSARDGTNYEQYF.

This clonotype was detected a few times. The chain links TRBV6-1 to TRBJ1-3; D is undetermined. Trimming took 6 bases from V and 0 from J, leaving 15 bases between them. CDR3 length: 16 residues. The V gene's germline CDR1 is MNHNS and CDR2 SASEGT. CDR3 in amino acids: CASRRIGLNSGNTIYF. The CDR3 DNA follows: TGTGCCAGCAGGAGAATAGGACTTAACTCTGGAAACACCATATATTTT.

The chain links TRBV4-2 to TRBJ1-2; the match to TRBD1 covers 8 bases. Germline-derived CDR1 and CDR2 are LGHNA and YNFKEQ. The V gene end was trimmed by 5 bases and the J gene end by 6 bases; junction bases not matched to a gene: 11. The CDR3 runs 15 residues. The CDR3 sequence is CASSTRQGTKDGYTF. Here the CDR3 DNA reads TGTGCCAGCAGCACTCGACAGGGGACGAAGGATGGCTACACCTTC.

The chain combines TRBV20-1 with TRBJ2-4, with 8 bases lining up with TRBD1. This CDR3 region has 14 residues. Trimming at V came to 3 bases and at J to 1 base, leaving 2 bases not matched to a gene. Germline CDR1 reads DFQATT; CDR2 reads SNEGSKA (reference sequence). The CDR3 sequence is CSARDRAAKNIQYF. For the CDR3, the DNA is TGCAGTGCTAGGGACAGGGCGGCCAAAAACATTCAGTACTTC.

This clonotype was detected only a few times. This chain links TRBV4-3 with TRBJ2-3, with no clear D. V gave up 1 base and J gave up 1 base, with 12 bases separating them. The length of the CDR3 is 16 residues. Germline lookup yields CDR1 LGHNA and CDR2 YSLEER. The CDR3 loop reads CASSQGRFLGTDTQYF. As DNA, the CDR3 is TGCGCCAGCAGCCAAGGCCGTTTTTTGGGCACAGATACGCAGTATTTT.

In this sample, this clonotype turned up a few times. V is TRBV28 and J is TRBJ2-3; 9 nucleotides align to TRBD2. The ends lost 6 bases at V and 5 bases at J; junction bases unmatched: 9. Germline lookup yields CDR1 MDHEN and CDR2 SYDVKM. The CDR3 has 15 amino acids. This CDR3 is CASSRWTSVGDTQYF. DNA of the CDR3: TGTGCCAGCAGCCGTTGGACTAGCGTCGGAGATACGCAGTATTTT. Supplemented by reference TRBV28 and TRBJ2-3, the full variable domain reads DVKVTQSSRYLVKRTGEKVFLECVQDMDHENMFWYRQDPGLGLRLIYFSYDVKMKEKGDIPEGYSVSREKKERFSLILESASTNQTSMYLCASSRWTSVGDTQYFGPGTRLTVL.

The CDR3 loop is CASSPTGFFNTEAFF. The DNA of the CDR3 is TGTGCCAGCAGTCCCACAGGGTTTTTTAACACTGAAGCTTTCTTT. This chain joins TRBV25-1 and TRBJ1-1, with D tentatively TRBD1 (6 bases). Deletions cut 5 bases from V and 2 bases from J, with 15 bases between. The CDR3 spans 15 residues. Germline loops: CDR1 MGHDK, CDR2 SYGVNS.

This clonotype was detected only a few times. This chain joins TRBV7-2 and TRBJ1-2, with D unresolved. Germline CDR1 SGHTA, CDR2 FQGNSA. Trimming cost V 6 bases and J 1 base, with 12 bases left between them. This CDR3 is 14 amino acids long. The CDR3 here is CASSLSRDNYGYTF. Written as DNA, the CDR3 is TGTGCCAGCAGTTTATCCCGAGATAACTATGGCTACACCTTC.

This clonotype was observed a handful of times. The junction departs from the called germline gene at one end, perhaps through a read error. The chain carries TRBV11-1 and TRBJ2-5; D gene ambiguous. CDR1 SGHAT and CDR2 FQDESV come from the germline V gene (reference sequence). CDR3 length: 13 amino acids. The chain's CDR3 is CANSLGPGETQYF. The CDR3 coding sequence is TGTGCCAACAGCCTCGGACCCGGGGAGACCCAGTACTTC.

The rearrangement joins TRBV20-1 to TRBJ2-3; TRBD2 aligns across 12 bases. This CDR3 is built from 14 residues. Germline V gene sequence: CDR1 DFQATT, CDR2 SNEGSKA (reference sequence). J lost 5 bases, V lost 1 base, and 1 base had no gene match. As DNA, the CDR3 is TGCAGTGCTAGAGGGACTAGCGGGGAAGATACGCAGTATTTT. Translated: CSARGTSGEDTQYF.